This TCR beta chain originates from a study of siplizumab effects on memory and regulatory T cells. This clone was counted once. Its antigen is undetermined. Study-wide results and caveats: Sequences that were alloreactive and traceable to unstimulated CD4+ memory cells were significantly reduced by siplizumab. No assignable naive or memory phenotype existed for roughly 80-97% of proliferating CD4+ or CD8+ clones. Naive T cells seemed more diverse than memory cells and seemed major alloresponse contributors.

The table came from immunoSEQ multiplex PCR; TCRdb's copy has only in-frame clones and leaves some out. The data hold approximately 100,000 clones, with about 95% observed a single time. Germline assignment: CDR1 SGHVS and CDR2 FNYEAQ. V gave up 3 bases and J gave up 1 base, with 6 bases separating them. The CDR3 is 13 amino acids. The sequenced sample was non-Treg CD4+ T cells sorted from blood. The clonotype was recovered from a human donor in good health. The V call is TRBV7-6, the J call TRBJ1-1; no clear D. For the CDR3, the DNA is TGTGCCAGCAGCTTTCGGGGGAACACTGAAGCTTTCTTT. This sequence encodes CASSFRGNTEAFF.